Presented here are 11 T cell receptor beta chains from one specimen sequenced in a study of T cells in Graves' hyperthyroidism and ophthalmopathy. TCR beta CDR3 regions were amplified from RNA. Carried out on the TCR CDR3, a first-round RT-PCR used the HTBI primer set. In TCRdb, the multiplex PCR reads were re-called with MiXCR into one record per CDR3 protein. The table lists around 300,000 distinct CDR3 sequences, 13% of them singletons. Sequencing used blood. The receptors were gathered from a woman between 25 and 40 years old with Graves' hyperthyroidism that later progressed to Graves' ophthalmopathy.

This clonotype has more than one count but fewer than ten. The chain is built from TRBV5-6 and TRBJ2-3; a weak D match, TRBD2 (5 bases). The length of the CDR3 is 15 residues. The germline CDR1 and CDR2 sequences are SGHDT and YYEEEE. V lost 4 bases and J 0 bases, leaving 12 bases between the germline ends. CDR3 sequence reads: CASSPIRGSTDTQYF. DNA for the CDR3: TGTGCCAGCAGCCCTATTCGGGGTAGCACAGATACGCAGTATTTT.

This clonotype was recorded at least ten times. The gene calls are TRBV11-2 and TRBJ2-5, with TRBD1 matching 8 bases. The CDR3 is made up of 13 amino acids. With V trimmed by 6 bases and J by 7 bases, 7 bases remained unmatched. Per the germline V gene, CDR1 is SGHAT and CDR2 is FQNNGV. CDR3 region: CASSQGALRTQYF. CDR3 bases: TGTGCCAGCAGTCAGGGGGCCCTGCGGACCCAGTACTTC.

This clonotype turned up a few times. The chain joins TRBV27 to TRBJ2-2; D gene ambiguous. Germline loops: CDR1 MNHEY, CDR2 SMNVEV (reference sequence). This CDR3 is 14 amino acids long. V was pared by 4 bases and J by 7 bases, with 13 bases between. CDR3 coding DNA: TGTGCCAGCAGTTCCCCGCCAGAAGACGGGGAGCTGTTTTTT. Residues: CASSSPPEDGELFF.

This clonotype was counted a few times. This chain uses TRBV28 with TRBJ1-1, with a tentative D call TRBD1 (6 bases). The V end lost 3 bases, the J end lost 2 bases, and 10 bases lay between the germline ends. The length of the CDR3 is 14 residues. The V gene's germline CDR1 is MDHEN and CDR2 SYDVKM. CDR3 DNA: TGTGCCAGCAGTTTCGGGACACCTAACACTGAAGCTTTCTTT. It is translated as CASSFGTPNTEAFF.

This clonotype was seen at least ten times. This chain connects TRBV28 to TRBJ2-5; D is perhaps TRBD2 (5 bases). Looked up from germline, CDR1 is MDHEN and CDR2 is SYDVKM. The CDR3 runs 13 residues. V was shortened by 6 bases and J by 5 bases, with 13 bases between the two germline ends. The CDR3 sequence: CASRKAGGETQYF. The DNA of the CDR3 is TGTGCCAGCAGGAAAGCTGGAGGCGAGACCCAGTACTTC.

A remark on this clonotype: This could be a read error, since a much larger clone is one nucleotide away. The chain carries TRBV20-1 and TRBJ2-7, with no clear D. This CDR3 comprises 13 residues. V lost 6 bases to trimming and J lost 7 bases, with 19 bases between them. The germline V gene has CDR1 DFQATT and CDR2 SNEGSKA (reference sequence). CDR3: CSAGRRTVEEQYF. The CDR3 nucleotides read TGCAGTGCCGGACGCAGGACGGTCGAGGAGCAGTACTTC.

The rearrangement links TRBV5-1 to TRBJ2-3, with 14 positions matching TRBD2. J lost 6 bases, V lost 4 bases, and 4 bases had no gene match. There are 15 residues in the CDR3. Germline values: CDR1 SGHRS, CDR2 YFSETQ. CDR3 protein: CASSRGTSGSDTQYF. The CDR3 DNA reads as TGCGCCAGCAGCCGGGGGACTAGCGGGAGTGATACGCAGTATTTT.

This clonotype has ten or more counts. The chain recombines TRBV6-1 with TRBJ2-3; TRBD1 or TRBD2 may be the D gene (5 bases each). Germline V gene lookup returns CDR1 MNHNS and CDR2 SASEGT. The CDR3 totals 15 residues. Deletions cut 5 bases from V and 8 bases from J, with 20 bases between. CDR3 protein: CASSSIMQGPGTQYF. Written as DNA, the CDR3 is TGTGCCAGCAGTTCCATTATGCAGGGACCGGGTACGCAGTATTTT.

At least ten counts were recorded for this clonotype. The chain joins TRBV29-1 to TRBJ2-3; D perhaps matches TRBD2 (5 bases). The CDR3 consists of 16 residues. Germline V gene sequence: CDR1 SQVTM, CDR2 ANQGSEA. Between the trimmed V and J ends, which lost 0 bases and 0 bases, there was a span of 13 bases. The CDR3 loop is CSVEDLDYSSTDTQYF. The CDR3 DNA reads TGCAGCGTTGAAGATCTAGACTACTCTAGCACAGATACGCAGTATTTT.

V gene TRBV15 combines with J gene TRBJ1-5; 8 bases match TRBD1. The CDR3 contains 20 residues. J lost 9 bases, V lost 0 bases, and 22 bases had no gene match. Germline CDR1 and CDR2: LNHNV and YYDKDF (reference sequence). The CDR3 protein is CATSRDRDRFVYRRMRPQHF. The CDR3 bases are TGTGCCACCAGCAGAGATCGGGACAGGTTCGTGTATAGACGAATGAGGCCCCAGCATTTT.

The sample holds one count of this clonotype. Given a much more abundant clone one base away, this may be a read error. The V gene is TRBV27, the J gene TRBJ2-2; D is perhaps TRBD2 (5 bases). V was clipped by 5 bases and J by 4 bases, with 11 bases between them. The CDR3 runs 14 residues. Looked up from germline, CDR1 is MNHEY and CDR2 is SMNVEV (reference sequence). The CDR3 here is CASSVLGSTGELFF. As DNA, the CDR3 is TGTGCCAGCAGTGTGTTAGGGAGCACCGGGGAGCTGTTTTTT.